Following are 8 T cell receptor beta chains from one sample sequenced in a study of T cell changes during pregnancy in multiple sclerosis. The method was immunoSEQ multiplex PCR; TCRdb's version includes in-frame clones alone and lacks a portion of them. The table records tens of thousands of clones, 70% to 90% of them present only once. Sequenced material: CD4+ T cells from peripheral blood mononuclear cells, taken in the first trimester of pregnancy. The receptors come from a female donor in good health, enrolled as a control in a pregnancy study.

This clone was seen a single time. The chain recombines TRBV18 with TRBJ2-1; 8 positions agree with TRBD1. Germline CDR1 reads KGHSH; CDR2 reads LQKENI. J gave up 4 bases and V 2 bases, and 10 bases lay outside the gene matches. CDR3 length: 17 amino acids. CDR3 DNA sequence: TGTGCCAGCTCACCAGCGGCAGGGGGCCTTTCTTACAATGAGCAGTTCTTC. It yields the protein CASSPAAGGLSYNEQFF.

This sequence joins TRBV4-2 and TRBJ2-7; the match to TRBD1 covers 8 bases. Trimming at V came to 0 bases and at J to 1 base, leaving 5 bases not matched to a gene. Germline V gene sequence: CDR1 LGHNA, CDR2 YNFKEQ. This CDR3 has 16 amino acids. CDR3 loop: CASSQDEGQGSYEQYF. CDR3 coding DNA: TGTGCCAGCAGCCAAGATGAAGGACAGGGTTCCTACGAGCAGTACTTC.

The chain recombines TRBV13 with TRBJ1-4, with D maybe TRBD1 (6 bases). The length of the CDR3 is 16 residues. Trimming shortened V by 0 bases and J by 8 bases, and 16 bases separated the two germline ends. CDR1 is PRHDT, CDR2 FYEKMQ, per germline (reference sequence). CDR3 coding DNA: TGTGCCAGCAGCTTAGGCATAAACAGGGTCGAAGAAAAACTGTTTTTT. It codes for CASSLGINRVEEKLFF.

The chain combines TRBV7-9 with TRBJ1-3; no firm D call. Per germline, CDR1 SEHNR and CDR2 FQNEAQ (reference sequence). V lost 6 bases to trimming and J lost 11 bases, with 20 bases between them. CDR3 length: 14 residues. The CDR3 reads CASSQSPEASAIYF. CDR3 DNA sequence: TGTGCCAGCAGTCAATCGCCTGAAGCGAGTGCCATATATTTT.

The V and J genes are TRBV19 and TRBJ1-3, with 7 bases that match TRBD1. The germline V gene has CDR1 LNHDA and CDR2 SQIVND (reference sequence). CDR3 size: 15 residues. The junction had 4 bases not matched to a gene; V was cut back by 5 bases and J by 0 bases. CDR3 nucleotide sequence: TGTGCCAGTAGTTCGGGACAGATCTCTGGAAACACCATATATTTT. The encoded protein is CASSSGQISGNTIYF. The whole variable domain, filled in from reference TRBV19 and TRBJ1-3, reads DGGITQSPKYLFRKEGQNVTLSCEQNLNHDAMYWYRQDPGQGLRLIYYSQIVNDFQKGDIAEGYSVSREKKESFPLTVTSAQKNPTAFYLCASSSGQISGNTIYFGEGSWLTVV.

The rearrangement links TRBV7-2 to TRBJ2-2; D may be TRBD2 (7 bases). Trimming cost V 2 bases and J 3 bases, with 13 bases left between them. Germline V lookup: CDR1 SGHTA, CDR2 FQGNSA. The CDR3 is made up of 16 amino acids. The DNA for the CDR3 is TGTGCCAGCAGCTTATTGCGGGGGCGGGACACCGGGGAGCTGTTTTTT. Translation gives CASSLLRGRDTGELFF.

The chain recombines TRBV30 with TRBJ2-2; D may be TRBD2 (7 bases). CDR3 length equals 16 residues. Germline CDR1 reads GTSNPN; CDR2 reads SVGIG (reference sequence). With 6 bases removed from V and 4 bases from J, the gap between germline ends came to 21 bases. The CDR3: CACRASGGGSTGELFF. CDR3 coding DNA: TGTGCCTGCAGGGCCTCCGGGGGCGGGAGCACCGGGGAGCTGTTTTTT. Combining the CDR3 with reference TRBV30 and TRBJ2-2 gives the whole variable domain SQTIHQWPATLVQPVGSPLSLECTVEGTSNPNLYWYRQAAGRGLQLLFYSVGIGQISSEVPQNLSASRPQDRQFILSSKKLLLSDSGFYLCACRASGGGSTGELFFGEGSRLTVL.

V is TRBV5-1 and J is TRBJ2-3; 13 nucleotides align to TRBD2. This CDR3 has 18 residues. Germline values: CDR1 SGHRS, CDR2 YFSETQ. The V segment lost 2 bases and the J segment 1 base; nucleotides outside the gene matches: 7. CDR3 sequence: CASSFALAGGPGTDTQYF. DNA for the CDR3: TGCGCCAGCAGCTTTGCACTAGCGGGGGGGCCGGGCACAGATACGCAGTATTTT.